The 5 T cell receptor beta chains below were found in one sample sequenced in a study of blood T cell repertoires in COVID-19. Sequenced by immunoSEQ multiplex PCR; TCRdb stores in-frame clones only, minus some. The sample has around 200,000 clones, over 80% seen once. The sample was PBMCs or T cells enriched from blood (not recorded which). The origin of the receptors is a man aged 25-40 years who had recovered from COVID-19.

The chain recombines TRBV6-5 with TRBJ1-6; D uncertain. The germline gives CDR1 MNHEY, CDR2 SVGAGI. V was cut by 2 bases and J by 17 bases, with 13 bases left in between. The CDR3 is 12 residues long. The CDR3 DNA sequence: TGTGCCAGCAGTTACGCCCCCGAGGGTATCCACTTT. This codes for CASSYAPEGIHF.

This chain uses TRBV7-2 with TRBJ1-4; unclear D gene. Trimming pared 5 bases from V and 7 bases from J, leaving 8 bases between. This CDR3 has 12 amino acids. Germline V gene lookup returns CDR1 SGHTA and CDR2 FQGNSA. In DNA form, the CDR3 reads TGTGCCAGCAGCCCATTTAGTGAAAAACTGTTTTTT. It translates to CASSPFSEKLFF.

The sample holds a few counts of this clone. The V and J genes are TRBV29-1 and TRBJ2-7; no firm D call. The germline gives CDR1 SQVTM, CDR2 ANQGSEA. The CDR3 runs to 12 residues. V was pared by 3 bases and J by 4 bases, with 10 bases between. The CDR3 sequence: CSVDNSQYEQYF. The CDR3 nucleotides are TGCAGCGTTGATAACAGCCAATACGAGCAGTACTTC.

The rearrangement links TRBV14 to TRBJ2-7; the match to TRBD1 covers 9 bases. The CDR3 covers 15 residues. V gave up 4 bases and J gave up 0 bases; unmatched junction bases: 4. Germline V gives CDR1 SGHDN, CDR2 FVKESK. The CDR3 coding sequence is TGTGCCAGCAGCCGGGGGACAGGGAGCTCCTACGAGCAGTACTTC. Protein: CASSRGTGSSYEQYF.

The chain couples TRBV4-1 to TRBJ2-4, with 7 bases lining up with TRBD1. CDR1 MGHRA and CDR2 YSYEKL come from the germline V gene. The CDR3 loop spans 16 amino acids. J gave up 2 bases and V 0 bases, and 4 bases lay outside the gene matches. The CDR3 here is CASSQDPTGSKNIQYF. The CDR3 DNA reads as TGCGCCAGCAGCCAAGACCCGACAGGGTCCAAAAACATTCAGTACTTC.